This TCR beta chain was sequenced during a study of technical replicates of blood from several donors. Libraries were prepared by immunoSEQ multiplex PCR; TCRdb keeps only in-frame clonotypes and omits some of them. This table has about 12,000 clones, 92% appearing once. Trimming stripped 7 bases from V and 0 bases from J, with 15 bases between. In germline, CDR1 is SNHLY, CDR2 FYNNEI. The CDR3 runs 15 residues. Specimen: PBMCs. J is TRBJ1-1 and V is TRBV2; D possibly corresponds to TRBD1 (6 bases). The sequence was obtained from a human donor in good health. The CDR3 DNA sequence: TGTGCCAGCATACTAATCTGGGACATGAACACTGAAGCTTTCTTT. Its protein is CASILIWDMNTEAFF.